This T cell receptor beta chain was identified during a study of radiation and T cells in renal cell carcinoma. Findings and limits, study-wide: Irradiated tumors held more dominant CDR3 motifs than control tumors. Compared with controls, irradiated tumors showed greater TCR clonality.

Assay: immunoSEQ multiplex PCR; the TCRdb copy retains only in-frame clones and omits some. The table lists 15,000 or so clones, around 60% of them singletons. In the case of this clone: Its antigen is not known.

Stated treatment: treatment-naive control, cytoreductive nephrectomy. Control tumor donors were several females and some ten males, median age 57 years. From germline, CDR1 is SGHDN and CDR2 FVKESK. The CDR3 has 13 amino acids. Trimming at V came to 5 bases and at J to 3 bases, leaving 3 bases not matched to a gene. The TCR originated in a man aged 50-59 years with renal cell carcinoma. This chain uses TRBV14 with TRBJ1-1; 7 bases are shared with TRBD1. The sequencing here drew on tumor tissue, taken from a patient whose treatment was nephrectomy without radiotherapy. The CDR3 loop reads CASSYGTDTEAFF. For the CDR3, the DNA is TGTGCCAGCAGCTACGGGACAGACACTGAAGCTTTCTTT. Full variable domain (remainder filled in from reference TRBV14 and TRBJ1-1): EAGVTQFPSHSVIEKGQTVTLRCDPISGHDNLYWYRRVMGKEIKFLLHFVKESKQDESGMPNNRFLAERTGGTYSTLKVQPAELEDSGVYFCASSYGTDTEAFFGQGTRLTVV.